A selection of T cell receptor beta chains follows, all from one sample in a study of cytomegalovirus exposure and HLA in healthy donors. Data came from immunoSEQ multiplex PCR; TCRdb stores just in-frame clones and leaves some out. Here the sample spans 190,000 or so clones, about four fifths being singletons. The sequenced sample consisted of PBMCs. The receptors were sampled from a young woman in good health and CMV-seropositive. Both conserved end residues are part of each CDR3. The order of the fields is J gene, V gene, CDR3 protein.

>TRBJ2-1|TRBV9
CASNIQGGSYNEQFF
>TRBJ2-1|TRBV5-1
CASSLEGGRSPNEQFF
>TRBJ1-5|TRBV9
CASSRTEGRPQHF
>TRBJ2-7|TRBV12-1
CASSFTTVRYEQYF
>TRBJ2-5|TRBV6-5
CASSGLEQETQYF
>TRBJ2-7|TRBV5-6
CASSLDRGAGGSSYEQYF
>TRBJ1-2|TRBV4-3
CASSQEDSLNYGYTF
>TRBJ1-1|TRBV2
CASSGEGRLGSRF
>TRBJ1-1|TRBV19
CASNNGLMNTEAFF
>TRBJ1-1|TRBV4-2
CASSQEAVGTEAFF
>TRBJ1-1|TRBV6-5
CASSSGGNTEAFF
>TRBJ1-4|TRBV19
CATRTGEKLFF
>TRBJ1-4|TRBV7-9
CASSLWAEKLFF
>TRBJ1-2|TRBV9
CASSVIDRGGYGYTF
>TRBJ2-1|TRBV7-2
CASSSSGTSESPEQFF
>TRBJ2-3|TRBV7-9
CASSPQSSGGPMRTDTQYF
>TRBJ2-2|TRBV25-1
CASKGAPNTGELFF
>TRBJ1-5|TRBV15
CATSTMSRDNQPQHF
>TRBJ1-1|TRBV5-1
CASSLGDTLNTEAFF
>TRBJ2-7|TRBV18
CASSPWRVEQYF
>TRBJ1-1|TRBV23-1
CASSQSGRVAEAFF
>TRBJ1-6|TRBV5-1
CASSLVPYNSPLHF
>TRBJ2-7|TRBV11-2
CASSLGTAGEPLSLEQYF
>TRBJ2-7|TRBV6-6
CASARPGLVGNEQYF
>TRBJ1-6|TRBV9
CASSVGGYNSPLHF
>TRBJ1-5|TRBV2
CASTRGRGGQPQHF
>TRBJ2-1|TRBV19
CASSPVPPHSYNEQFF
>TRBJ1-1|TRBV7-6
CASRVGGTGREAFF
>TRBJ1-1|TRBV29-1
CSAGDSSNTEAFF
>TRBJ2-7|TRBV12-5
CASGPGQRSNEQYF
>TRBJ2-1|TRBV27
CASGGSPYNEQFF
>TRBJ2-5|TRBV5-5
CASSLEGQGTETQYF
>TRBJ1-2|TRBV14
CASSPRTVANYGYTF
>TRBJ1-3|TRBV5-1
CASSLLGSASGNTIYF
>TRBJ2-3|TRBV7-3
CASSLSGGLTDTQYF
>TRBJ2-7|TRBV5-1
CASTSGTGKSEQYF
>TRBJ1-2|TRBV5-6
CASNIGQAYGYTF
>TRBJ2-3|TRBV20-1
CSARLADTQYF
>TRBJ2-2|TRBV29-1
CSVRSNTGELFF
>TRBJ1-6|TRBV9
CASSVDQGFDNSPLHF
>TRBJ2-7|TRBV14
CASSQLSGGLREQYF
>TRBJ2-7|TRBV6-5
CASSYSGSSSYEQYF
>TRBJ1-5|TRBV6-1
CASSEAWGDQPQHF
>TRBJ1-1|TRBV18
CASSVQGGDTEAFF
>TRBJ2-7|TRBV9
CASSPLDVTGGKEQYF
>TRBJ1-1|TRBV10-2
CASGGQPNTEAFF
>TRBJ2-1|TRBV7-6
CASRGGLSNEQFF
>TRBJ2-5|TRBV7-9
CAVVGGTQYF
>TRBJ2-7|TRBV6-6
CASSYDSGGVYEQYF
>TRBJ1-5|TRBV5-5
CASSLEPSSPQHF
>TRBJ1-2|TRBV7-8
CASSLDRLNGYTF
>TRBJ2-4|TRBV7-9
CASSLGQGAAPDQYF